This section outlines one T cell receptor (beta chain) sequence together with its context. No antigen is known for it. This entry is derived from a study of STAT5B mutations in CD4+ large granular lymphocyte leukemia. Healthy controls were blood donor buffy coats. The table came from immunoSEQ multiplex PCR; TCRdb's copy has only in-frame clones and leaves some out. The sample has roughly 32,000 clones, about 89% seen once. Study-level results: TRBV06-family usage was enriched in top patient clones (8/27) versus controls (2/35).

Germline CDR1 and CDR2: MNHNY and SVGAGI (reference sequence). This CDR3 contains 15 residues. Losses at the gene ends were 6 bases for V and 5 bases for J; bases not matched to a gene: 9. Sample: CD4+ T cells from blood buffy coats. This TCR came from a human donor in good health. This chain links TRBV6-6 with TRBJ2-7; TRBD2 matches 11 bases. DNA of the CDR3: TGTGCCAGCAGCTATAGCGGGAGGGCCGCAAACGAGCAGTACTTC. Translating gives CASSYSGRAANEQYF.